In this sample, the clone carrying this TCR beta chain turned up many times. Its antigen remains unidentified. The sample belongs to a study of T cells in Graves' hyperthyroidism and ophthalmopathy. Study findings and constraints: Ophthalmopathy and stable hyperthyroidism were separated by a 13 V-J model. Prediction of ophthalmopathy progression came a median approximately 7 months pre-onset.

Uncontrolled infection, other autoimmune disease, pregnancy or lactation excluded patients. Fresh peripheral blood, roughly 9.8 ml of it, supplied the PBMCs. Germline V gene lookup returns CDR1 SGHRS and CDR2 YFSETQ. The CDR3 has 18 amino acids. The germline V and J ends were trimmed by 0 bases and 2 bases, with 19 bases remaining between them. Using RNA transcripts as the source, TCR beta CDR3 regions were amplified. With the HTBI primer set, the TCR CDR3 went through a first round of RT-PCR. In TCRdb, the multiplex PCR reads were re-called with MiXCR into one record per CDR3 protein. The sample contains some 440,000 distinct CDR3 sequences, 15% to 18% of which appear only once.

The specimen sequenced was blood. The rearrangement uses TRBV5-1 and TRBJ2-3, with D unresolved. The sequence came from a woman between 18 and 29 years old with Graves' hyperthyroidism. In DNA, the CDR3 is TGCGCCAGCAGCTTGGAGGCCTGGTCGGCTGGTAACACAGATACGCAGTATTTT. It yields the protein CASSLEAWSAGNTDTQYF. The entire variable domain, with the rest obtained from reference TRBV5-1 and TRBJ2-3, is as follows: KAGVTQTPRYLIKTRGQQVTLSCSPISGHRSVSWYQQTPGQGLQFLFEYFSETQRNKGNFPGRFSGRQFSNSRSEMNVSTLELGDSALYLCASSLEAWSAGNTDTQYFGPGTRLTVL.